The rows below give T cell receptor beta chains drawn from one sample of a study of Graves' ophthalmopathy and Graves' hyperthyroidism. TCRdb independently ran MiXCR on the multiplex PCR reads; one entry per CDR3 protein. The sample has 300,000 to 350,000 distinct CDR3 sequences; 17% are singletons. Sequencing was done on a sample of peripheral blood. The receptors here all came from an adult man with Graves' ophthalmopathy. Each CDR3 is given with its conserved first and last residue. Fields, in order: D gene, clone size, V gene, J gene, CDR3 protein, CDR3 DNA. D genes are given only for firm matches. Only part of the rows carry a size: once, few, many, or a class if the clone is expanded.

>NA|many|TRBV20-1|TRBJ1-1
CSASPLQGRTEAFF
TGCAGTGCGAGCCCTCTACAGGGTCGCACTGAAGCTTTCTTT
>NA|NA|TRBV12-3/TRBV12-4|TRBJ1-3
CASQSTGNTIYF
TGTGCCAGCCAATCGACTGGAAACACCATATATTTT
>NA|NA|TRBV30|TRBJ1-1
CAWSPQSKNTEAFF
TGTGCCTGGAGTCCACAATCCAAGAACACTGAAGCTTTCTTT
>NA|many|TRBV6-1|TRBJ1-5
CASSEGTDQPQHF
TGTGCCAGCAGTGAAGGGACAGATCAGCCCCAGCATTTT
>TRBD2|NA|TRBV20-1|TRBJ2-7
CSAGLAGGLSEQYF
TGCAGTGCAGGTTTAGCGGGGGGCTTGAGCGAGCAGTACTTC
>NA|NA|TRBV24-1|TRBJ1-1
CATTAGGLGDTEAFF
TGTGCCACCACCGCGGGGGGGCTCGGGGACACTGAAGCTTTCTTT
>NA|many|TRBV28|TRBJ2-5
CASSFPGTQQETQYF
TGTGCCAGCAGTTTTCCCGGGACTCAGCAAGAGACCCAGTACTTC
>TRBD2|many|TRBV7-8|TRBJ2-7
CASSHGRSYEQYF
TGTGCCAGCAGCCACGGGAGGTCCTACGAGCAGTACTTC
>TRBD1|many|TRBV20-1|TRBJ1-2
CSAPTGSHYNGYTF
TGCAGTGCCCCGACAGGGAGTCACTATAATGGCTACACCTTC
>NA|NA|TRBV2|TRBJ1-1
CASSSEAFF
TGTGCCAGCAGTTCTGAAGCTTTCTTT
>TRBD1|NA|TRBV20-1|TRBJ2-7
CSAQPGTGAYEQYF
TGCAGTGCGCAACCCGGGACAGGGGCCTACGAGCAGTACTTC